Listed below are T cell receptor beta chains from one sample, sequenced in a study of beta chain features in type 1 diabetes. Sequenced by immunoSEQ multiplex PCR; TCRdb stores in-frame clones only, minus some. The sample includes about 150,000 clones, roughly 8% of them seen just once. The sequenced material came from central memory CD4+ T cells from blood. These receptors were collected from a young man in good health. Both conserved end residues are part of each CDR3. A D gene is named only where the DNA matches it firmly. Expanded clones get a size class; other rows say once, few or many, or leave the size out.

D: TRBD2
J: TRBJ2-5
size: .
V: TRBV28
CDR3: CASSSRTPRLAGEETQYF
DNA: TGTGCCAGCAGTTCACGAACCCCGAGACTAGCGGGAGAAGAGACCCAGTACTTC

D: .
J: TRBJ1-5
size: .
V: TRBV30
CDR3: CAWSRNDRGIEPQHF
DNA: TGTGCCTGGAGCCGAAACGACCGGGGAATAGAGCCCCAGCATTTT

D: TRBD1
J: TRBJ1-5
size: few
V: TRBV11-3
CDR3: CASSKDRNQPQHF
DNA: TGTGCCAGCAGCAAGGACAGGAATCAGCCCCAGCATTTT

D: TRBD2
J: TRBJ2-1
size: many
V: TRBV7-9
CDR3: CASSPSIGTSGRNYNEQFF
DNA: TGTGCCAGCAGCCCATCAATTGGGACTAGCGGGAGGAACTACAATGAGCAGTTCTTC

D: .
J: TRBJ1-6
size: .
V: TRBV9
CDR3: CASSPEAVNSPLHF
DNA: TGTGCCAGCAGCCCCGAGGCAGTTAATTCACCCCTCCACTTT

D: .
J: TRBJ1-1
size: few
V: TRBV5-4
CDR3: CASSLSVNTEAFF
DNA: TGTGCCAGCAGCTTATCAGTGAACACTGAAGCTTTCTTT

D: .
J: TRBJ1-1
size: .
V: TRBV11-2
CDR3: CASSMRDDLNTEAFF
DNA: TGTGCCAGCAGCATGAGGGATGACCTGAACACTGAAGCTTTCTTT

D: .
J: TRBJ1-4
size: .
V: TRBV29-1
CDR3: CSVEDQGIATNEKLFF
DNA: TGCAGCGTTGAAGATCAGGGGATTGCAACTAATGAAAAACTGTTTTTT

D: TRBD1
J: TRBJ1-1
size: few
V: TRBV7-3
CDR3: CASSLIGTGVSEAFF
DNA: TGTGCCAGCAGCTTAATTGGGACAGGGGTTTCTGAAGCTTTCTTT

D: TRBD2
J: TRBJ2-3
size: .
V: TRBV4-3
CDR3: CASSPWLAGSSDTQYF
DNA: TGCGCCAGCAGCCCATGGTTAGCGGGGTCGTCAGATACGCAGTATTTT

D: TRBD1
J: TRBJ2-7
size: many
V: TRBV4-3
CDR3: CASSQPGTGIGEQYF
DNA: TGCGCCAGCAGCCAGCCCGGGACAGGGATTGGGGAGCAGTACTTC

D: TRBD2
J: TRBJ2-3
size: .
V: TRBV19
CDR3: CASSIYGGSLSDTQYF
DNA: TGTGCCAGTAGTATATACGGCGGGAGTTTATCCGATACGCAGTATTTT

D: .
J: TRBJ1-2
size: few
V: TRBV28
CDR3: CASSLQGYGYTF
DNA: TGTGCCAGCAGCCTGCAGGGTTATGGCTACACCTTC

D: .
J: TRBJ2-7
size: .
V: TRBV6-1
CDR3: CASIAEMSSYEQYF
DNA: TGTGCCAGCATAGCAGAGATGAGCTCCTACGAGCAGTACTTC

D: .
J: TRBJ2-1
size: .
V: TRBV6-5
CDR3: CASTSGSYNEQFF
DNA: TGTGCCAGTACAAGCGGGTCCTACAATGAGCAGTTCTTC

D: TRBD1
J: TRBJ1-3
size: few
V: TRBV7-2
CDR3: CASSFTGAGNTIYF
DNA: TGTGCCAGCAGCTTCACAGGGGCTGGAAACACCATATATTTT

D: .
J: TRBJ2-5
size: .
V: TRBV19
CDR3: CASSTGNLYQETQYF
DNA: TGTGCCAGTAGTACAGGGAATCTGTACCAAGAGACCCAGTACTTC

D: TRBD1
J: TRBJ2-1
size: .
V: TRBV4-3
CDR3: CASSQAVGQGTYNEQFF
DNA: TGCGCCAGCAGCCAAGCTGTAGGACAGGGGACCTACAATGAGCAGTTCTTC

D: TRBD2
J: TRBJ2-1
size: .
V: TRBV19
CDR3: CASSIATSANNEQFF
DNA: TGTGCCAGTAGTATAGCTACTAGCGCTAACAATGAGCAGTTCTTC

D: TRBD1
J: TRBJ1-6
size: few
V: TRBV5-1
CDR3: CASSEGQGRSSPLHF
DNA: TGCGCCAGCAGCGAGGGACAGGGGAGATCGTCACCCCTCCACTTT

D: .
J: TRBJ2-3
size: .
V: TRBV6-1
CDR3: CASSVDGGGTDTQYF
DNA: TGTGCCAGCAGTGTCGACGGGGGAGGCACAGATACGCAGTATTTT

D: TRBD2
J: TRBJ2-1
size: .
V: TRBV5-4
CDR3: CASSLRLAGLDEQFF
DNA: TGTGCCAGCAGCTTGAGGCTAGCGGGGCTCGATGAGCAGTTCTTC

D: TRBD1
J: TRBJ2-2
size: few
V: TRBV5-1
CDR3: CASSYPGQGASGELFF
DNA: TGCGCCAGCAGCTATCCGGGACAGGGGGCTTCCGGGGAGCTGTTTTTT

D: TRBD2
J: TRBJ2-3
size: few
V: TRBV6-6
CDR3: CASLWGGDSDTQYF
DNA: TGTGCCTCCTTGTGGGGGGGTGACTCAGATACGCAGTATTTT

D: .
J: TRBJ2-7
size: .
V: TRBV4-3
CDR3: CASSQEAYSGLFYEQYF
DNA: TGCGCCAGCAGCCAAGAGGCCTATAGCGGACTCTTCTACGAGCAGTACTTC

D: TRBD2
J: TRBJ2-1
size: .
V: TRBV7-9
CDR3: CASSFLAGVENEQFF
DNA: TGTGCCAGCAGCTTTTTAGCGGGAGTGGAGAATGAGCAGTTCTTC

D: TRBD1
J: TRBJ2-5
size: .
V: TRBV4-3
CDR3: CASSQDPGTAYQETQYF
DNA: TGCGCCAGCAGCCAAGATCCCGGGACAGCATACCAAGAGACCCAGTACTTC

D: .
J: TRBJ1-5
size: .
V: TRBV5-1
CDR3: CASSLAGGFNQPQHF
DNA: TGCGCCAGCAGCTTGGCCGGGGGATTTAATCAGCCCCAGCATTTT

D: TRBD1
J: TRBJ1-2
size: many
V: TRBV6-6
CDR3: CASSVPGGGYTF
DNA: TGTGCCAGCAGCGTTCCAGGGGGTGGCTACACCTTC

D: .
J: TRBJ2-7
size: .
V: TRBV7-8
CDR3: CASSSSGITYEQYF
DNA: TGTGCCAGCAGCAGTAGCGGAATCACCTACGAGCAGTACTTC

D: .
J: TRBJ1-1
size: .
V: TRBV28
CDR3: CASSSAAEAFF
DNA: TGTGCCAGCAGTTCTGCGGCTGAAGCTTTCTTT

D: .
J: TRBJ2-1
size: few
V: TRBV7-9
CDR3: CASSFQEGAEQFF
DNA: TGTGCCAGCAGCTTTCAGGAGGGAGCCGAGCAGTTCTTC

D: TRBD2
J: TRBJ2-1
size: many
V: TRBV25-1
CDR3: CASSDAGGSNEQFF
DNA: TGTGCCAGCAGTGACGCGGGCGGGAGCAATGAGCAGTTCTTC

D: .
J: TRBJ1-2
size: .
V: TRBV19
CDR3: CASSIQVNYGYTF
DNA: TGTGCCAGTAGTATACAGGTTAACTATGGCTACACCTTC

D: TRBD2
J: TRBJ2-1
size: few
V: TRBV7-2
CDR3: CASSSSGSYNEQFF
DNA: TGTGCCAGCAGCTCTAGCGGATCCTACAATGAGCAGTTCTTC

D: TRBD2
J: TRBJ2-5
size: many
V: TRBV29-1
CDR3: CSVLAGEVGETQYF
DNA: TGCAGCGTTCTAGCGGGGGAAGTAGGAGAGACCCAGTACTTC

D: .
J: TRBJ2-1
size: few
V: TRBV5-4
CDR3: CASSSAGPPNNEQFF
DNA: TGTGCCAGCAGCTCCGCAGGGCCACCTAACAATGAGCAGTTCTTC

D: .
J: TRBJ1-4
size: .
V: TRBV19
CDR3: CASRQATANEKLFF
DNA: TGTGCCAGTAGACAGGCGACGGCTAATGAAAAACTGTTTTTT

D: TRBD1
J: TRBJ2-1
size: few
V: TRBV15
CDR3: CATSKRTGVLSSAYNEQFF
DNA: TGTGCCACCAGCAAAAGGACAGGGGTTCTGTCTTCCGCCTACAATGAGCAGTTCTTC

D: .
J: TRBJ2-6
size: .
V: TRBV5-4
CDR3: CASSHGRYSGANVLTF
DNA: TGCGCCAGCAGCCATGGCAGATACTCTGGGGCCAACGTCCTGACTTTC